Following are 10 T cell receptor beta chains from one sample sequenced in a study of tumor-infiltrating lymphocytes in localized non-small cell lung cancer. Assay: immunoSEQ multiplex PCR; the TCRdb copy retains only in-frame clones and omits some. The repertoire holds 6,500 to 7,000 clones, about three quarters seen once, with about a sixth in the top ten. Sequenced input: uninvolved lung tissue not adjacent to the tumor. These TCRs come from a human donor with non-small cell lung cancer.

This chain links TRBV7-3 with TRBJ1-1; possible D gene TRBD1, 5 bases. CDR1 and CDR2 from the germline V gene are SGHTA and FQGTGA. The V and J ends lost 5 bases and 1 base respectively, with 11 bases between them. This CDR3 contains 14 residues. The CDR3 DNA sequence: TGTGCCAGCAGCCAGGGACGGTCGAACACTGAAGCTTTCTTT. This sequence encodes CASSQGRSNTEAFF.

This chain joins TRBV7-9 and TRBJ2-2; 7 bases map to TRBD2. The CDR3 loop spans 17 amino acids. Looked up from germline, CDR1 is SEHNR and CDR2 is FQNEAQ (reference sequence). V was clipped by 3 bases and J by 2 bases; unmatched bases: 9. In nucleotides, the CDR3 is TGTGCCAGCAGCTTTGGGGGAGCGGGGCCTAACACCGGGGAGCTGTTTTTT. Its translation is CASSFGGAGPNTGELFF.

V is TRBV5-5 and J is TRBJ2-2; 11 nucleotides match TRBD2. Germline CDR1 SGHKS, CDR2 YYEKEE (reference sequence). The CDR3 is 19 amino acids. Trimming removed 1 base from V and 0 bases from J; junction bases left unmatched: 8. CDR3 nucleotides: TGTGCCAGCAGCTTGTACGTAGCGGGAGGGGGCGCGAACACCGGGGAGCTGTTTTTT. Translation: CASSLYVAGGGANTGELFF.

V and J are TRBV9 and TRBJ2-7; 11 bases match TRBD1. The CDR3 sequence is 15 residues long. Per germline, CDR1 SGDLS and CDR2 YYNGEE. The V segment lost 4 bases and the J segment 6 bases; nucleotides outside the gene matches: 9. This CDR3 reads CASSLSGTGGSEQYF. CDR3 DNA sequence: TGTGCCAGCAGCCTTTCCGGGACAGGGGGGAGCGAGCAGTACTTC.

This chain joins TRBV14 and TRBJ1-1; D uncertain. Germline CDR1 reads SGHDN; CDR2 reads FVKESK. Trimming pared 0 bases from V and 10 bases from J, leaving 24 bases between. The CDR3 consists of 17 residues. CDR3 DNA sequence: TGTGCCAGCAGCCAAGATCTTATAGGAACGGGCGGGTTTGGAGCTTTCTTT. Translation gives CASSQDLIGTGGFGAFF.

The chain couples TRBV19 to TRBJ1-4; 9 positions match TRBD1. Per the germline V gene, CDR1 is LNHDA and CDR2 is SQIVND (reference sequence). The CDR3 totals 15 residues. The ends lost 7 bases at V and 3 bases at J; junction bases unmatched: 6. The CDR3 here is CASKDRGSANEKLFF. The CDR3 DNA is TGTGCCAGTAAGGACAGGGGATCAGCTAATGAAAAACTGTTTTTT.

The chain joins TRBV6-5 to TRBJ2-2; the D gene is possibly TRBD2 (6 bases). The germline CDR1 and CDR2 sequences are MNHEY and SVGAGI. V was trimmed by 2 bases and J by 4 bases, leaving 8 bases between them. The CDR3 is made up of 14 amino acids. DNA for the CDR3: TGTGCCAGCAGTTACGATAGCGGCACCGGGGAGCTGTTTTTT. This encodes CASSYDSGTGELFF.

This rearrangement joins TRBV15 to TRBJ2-1, with 10 bases that match TRBD2. CDR1 and CDR2 from the germline V gene are LNHNV and YYDKDF (reference sequence). This CDR3 region has 18 residues. V gave up 1 base and J gave up 0 bases; unmatched junction bases: 6. CDR3 loop: CATSRGTSGWSSYNEQFF. In nucleotides, the CDR3 is TGTGCCACCAGCAGAGGGACTAGCGGTTGGAGCTCCTACAATGAGCAGTTCTTC.

The V gene is TRBV25-1, the J gene TRBJ1-2; 9 bases are a match to TRBD1. The V segment lost 10 bases and the J segment 4 bases; nucleotides outside the gene matches: 7. Germline V CDR1 and CDR2: MGHDK, SYGVNS. CDR3 size: 13 residues. DNA for the CDR3: TGTGCCACCCTACAGGGGGCTGGCTATGGCTACACCTTC. Amino acids: CATLQGAGYGYTF.

The chain links TRBV27 to TRBJ2-1; TRBD2 agrees at 8 bases. V gave up 0 bases and J gave up 1 base; unmatched junction bases: 5. Germline assignment: CDR1 MNHEY and CDR2 SMNVEV (reference sequence). The CDR3 spans 17 residues. The CDR3 is CASSLSAGGLSYNEQFF. CDR3 sequence (DNA): TGTGCCAGCAGTTTATCGGCGGGGGGATTATCCTACAATGAGCAGTTCTTC.